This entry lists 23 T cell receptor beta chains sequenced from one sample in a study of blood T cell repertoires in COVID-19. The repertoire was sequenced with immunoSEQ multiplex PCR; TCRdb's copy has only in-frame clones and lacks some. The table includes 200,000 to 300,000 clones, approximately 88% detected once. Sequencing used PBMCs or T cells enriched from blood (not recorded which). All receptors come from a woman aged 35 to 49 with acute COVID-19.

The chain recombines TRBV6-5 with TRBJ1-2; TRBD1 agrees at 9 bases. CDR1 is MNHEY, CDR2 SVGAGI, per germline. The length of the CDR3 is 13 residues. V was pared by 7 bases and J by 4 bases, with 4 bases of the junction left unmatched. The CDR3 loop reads CASTGQGLYGYTF. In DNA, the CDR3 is TGTGCCAGCACTGGACAGGGGCTCTATGGCTACACCTTC.

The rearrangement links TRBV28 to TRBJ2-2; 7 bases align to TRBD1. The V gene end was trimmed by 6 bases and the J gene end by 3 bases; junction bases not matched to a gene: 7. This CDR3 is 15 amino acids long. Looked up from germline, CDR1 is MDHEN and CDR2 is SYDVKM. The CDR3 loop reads CASSETGMYTGELFF. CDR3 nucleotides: TGTGCCAGCAGCGAGACAGGGATGTACACCGGGGAGCTGTTTTTT.

CDR3 sequence (DNA): TGCAGCGGGGGACAGAACACTGAAGCTTTCTTT. It encodes CSGGQNTEAFF. This chain connects TRBV29-1 to TRBJ1-1, with D possibly TRBD1 on 6 matching bases. Germline loops: CDR1 SQVTM, CDR2 ANQGSEA. This CDR3 region has 11 residues. V was pared by 7 bases and J by 1 base, with 7 bases between.

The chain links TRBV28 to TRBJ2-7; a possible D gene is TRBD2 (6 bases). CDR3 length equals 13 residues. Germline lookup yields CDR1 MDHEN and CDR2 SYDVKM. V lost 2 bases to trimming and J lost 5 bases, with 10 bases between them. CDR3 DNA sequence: TGTGCCAGCAGTTTACGCGGGGCCGACGAGCAGTACGTC. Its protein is CASSLRGADEQYV.

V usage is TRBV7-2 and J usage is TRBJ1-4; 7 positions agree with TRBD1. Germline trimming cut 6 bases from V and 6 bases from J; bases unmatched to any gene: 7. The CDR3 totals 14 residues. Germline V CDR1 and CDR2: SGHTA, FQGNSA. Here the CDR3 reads CASSPRTGYEKLFF. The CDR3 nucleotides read TGTGCCAGCAGTCCTCGGACAGGTTATGAAAAACTGTTTTTT.

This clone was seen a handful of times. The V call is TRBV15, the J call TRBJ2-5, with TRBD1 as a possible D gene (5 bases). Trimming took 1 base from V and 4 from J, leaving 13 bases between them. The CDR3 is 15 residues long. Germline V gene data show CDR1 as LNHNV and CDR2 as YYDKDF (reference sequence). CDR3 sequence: CATSRVQGSGETQYF. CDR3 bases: TGTGCCACCAGCAGAGTCCAGGGTTCGGGAGAGACCCAGTACTTC.

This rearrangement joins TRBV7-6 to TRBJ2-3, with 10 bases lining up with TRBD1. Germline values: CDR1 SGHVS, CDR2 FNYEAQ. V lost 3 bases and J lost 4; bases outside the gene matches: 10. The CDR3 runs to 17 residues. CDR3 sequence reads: CASSLISGTGDPDTQYF. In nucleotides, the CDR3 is TGTGCCAGCAGCTTGATCTCCGGGACAGGGGACCCAGATACGCAGTATTTT.

CDR3 in DNA: TGTGCCTGTTCCCCAGGGGTATCAAATGAGCAGTTCTTC. It specifies CACSPGVSNEQFF. The chain has TRBV30 and TRBJ2-1; TRBD1 might be the D (6 bases). With 6 bases removed from V and 7 bases from J, the gap between germline ends came to 16 bases. The CDR3 covers 13 residues. The germline CDR1 and CDR2 sequences are GTSNPN and SVGIG (reference sequence).

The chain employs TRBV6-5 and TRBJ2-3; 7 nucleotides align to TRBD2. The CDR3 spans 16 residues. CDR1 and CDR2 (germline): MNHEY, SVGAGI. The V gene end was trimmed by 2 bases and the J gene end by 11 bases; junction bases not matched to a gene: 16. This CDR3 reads CASSYTGTTLREGQYF. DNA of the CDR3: TGTGCCAGCAGTTACACCGGGACTACCCTGAGGGAGGGGCAGTATTTT.

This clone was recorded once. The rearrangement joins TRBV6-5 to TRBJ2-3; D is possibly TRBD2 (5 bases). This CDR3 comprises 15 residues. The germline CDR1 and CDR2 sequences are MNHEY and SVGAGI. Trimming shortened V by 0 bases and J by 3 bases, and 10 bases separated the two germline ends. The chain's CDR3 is CASSYSQSGTDTQYF. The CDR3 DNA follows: TGTGCCAGCAGTTACTCTCAATCGGGAACAGATACGCAGTATTTT.

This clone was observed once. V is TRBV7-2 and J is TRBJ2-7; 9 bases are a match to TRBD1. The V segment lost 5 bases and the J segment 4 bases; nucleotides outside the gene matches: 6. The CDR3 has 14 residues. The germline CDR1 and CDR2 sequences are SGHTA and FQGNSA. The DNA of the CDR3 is TGTGCCAGCAGCAAACTCGGACAGGGGTACGAGCAGTACGTC. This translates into CASSKLGQGYEQYV.

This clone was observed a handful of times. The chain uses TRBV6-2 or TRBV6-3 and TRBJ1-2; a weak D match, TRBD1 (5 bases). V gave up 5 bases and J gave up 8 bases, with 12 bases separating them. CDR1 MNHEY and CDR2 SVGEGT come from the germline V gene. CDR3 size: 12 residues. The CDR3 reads CASSPSGGGYTF. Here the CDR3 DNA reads TGTGCCAGCAGTCCCAGCGGGGGAGGCTACACCTTC.

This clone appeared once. In DNA, the CDR3 is TGCGCCAGCAAGGGACAGCTCTACAATGAGCAGTTCTTC. Its translation is CASKGQLYNEQFF. The chain is built from TRBV5-1 and TRBJ2-1; 7 bases fit TRBD1. V lost 6 bases, J lost 3 bases, and 3 bases stayed unmatched. The CDR3 totals 13 residues. Germline V gives CDR1 SGHRS, CDR2 YFSETQ. The full variable domain, with the rest looked up from reference TRBV5-1 and TRBJ2-1, is KAGVTQTPRYLIKTRGQQVTLSCSPISGHRSVSWYQQTPGQGLQFLFEYFSETQRNKGNFPGRFSGRQFSNSRSEMNVSTLELGDSALYLCASKGQLYNEQFFGPGTRLTVL.

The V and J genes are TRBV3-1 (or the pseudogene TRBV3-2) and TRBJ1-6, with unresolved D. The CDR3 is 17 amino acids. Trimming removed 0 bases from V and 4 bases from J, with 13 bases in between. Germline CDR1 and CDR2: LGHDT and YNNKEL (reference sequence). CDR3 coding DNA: TGTGCCAGCAGCCAAGAGGCGGCTTCTCGGTATAATTCACCCCTCCACTTT. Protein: CASSQEAASRYNSPLHF.

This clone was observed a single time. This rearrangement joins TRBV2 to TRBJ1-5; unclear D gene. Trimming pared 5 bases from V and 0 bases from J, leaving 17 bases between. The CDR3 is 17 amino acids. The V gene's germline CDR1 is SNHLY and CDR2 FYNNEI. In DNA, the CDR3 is TGTGCCAGCAGTCGGCAGACTGTCGCTTATAGCAATCAGCCCCAGCATTTT. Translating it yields CASSRQTVAYSNQPQHF.

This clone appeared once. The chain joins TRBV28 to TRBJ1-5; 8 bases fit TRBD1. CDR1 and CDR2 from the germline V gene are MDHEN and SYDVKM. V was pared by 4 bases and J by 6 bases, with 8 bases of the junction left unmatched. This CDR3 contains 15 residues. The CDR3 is CASSWRGTGSQPQHF. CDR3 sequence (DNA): TGTGCCAGCAGTTGGCGGGGGACAGGTAGTCAGCCCCAGCATTTT.

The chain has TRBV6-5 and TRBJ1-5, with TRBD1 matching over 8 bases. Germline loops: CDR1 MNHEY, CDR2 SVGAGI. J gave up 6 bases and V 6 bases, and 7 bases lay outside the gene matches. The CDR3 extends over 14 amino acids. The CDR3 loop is CASRDGQGIQPQHF. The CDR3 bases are TGTGCCAGCAGGGATGGACAGGGTATTCAGCCCCAGCATTTT.

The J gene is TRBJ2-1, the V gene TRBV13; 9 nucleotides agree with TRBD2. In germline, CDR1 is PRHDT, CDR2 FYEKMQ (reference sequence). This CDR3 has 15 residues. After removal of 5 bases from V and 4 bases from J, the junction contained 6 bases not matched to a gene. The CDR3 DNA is TGTGCCAGCAGCCTACATAGCGGGAGTTACAATGAGCAGTTCTTC. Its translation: CASSLHSGSYNEQFF.

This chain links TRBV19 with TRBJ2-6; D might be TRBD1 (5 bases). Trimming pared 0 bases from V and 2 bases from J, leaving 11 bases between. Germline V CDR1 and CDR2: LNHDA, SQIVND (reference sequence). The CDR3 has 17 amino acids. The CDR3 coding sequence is TGTGCCAGTAGTATAGATCAAGGGGCCGCTGGGGCCAACGTCCTGACTTTC. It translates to CASSIDQGAAGANVLTF.

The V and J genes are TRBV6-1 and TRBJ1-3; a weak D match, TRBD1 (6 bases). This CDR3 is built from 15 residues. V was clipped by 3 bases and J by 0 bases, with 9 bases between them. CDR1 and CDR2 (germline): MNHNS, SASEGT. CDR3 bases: TGTGCCAGCAGTGACAGGGGCGACTCTGGAAACACCATATATTTT. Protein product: CASSDRGDSGNTIYF.

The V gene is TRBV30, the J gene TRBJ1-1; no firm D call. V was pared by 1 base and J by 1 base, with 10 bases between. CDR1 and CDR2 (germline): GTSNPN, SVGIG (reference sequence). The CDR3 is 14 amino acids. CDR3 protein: CAWSGGSGNTEAFF. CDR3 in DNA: TGTGCCTGGAGTGGAGGGAGCGGGAACACTGAAGCTTTCTTT.

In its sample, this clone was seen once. CDR3 loop: CAISEAPGLATGGEGTDTQYF. CDR3 bases: TGTGCCATCAGTGAGGCGCCGGGACTAGCCACGGGAGGAGAGGGCACAGATACGCAGTATTTT. The chain uses TRBV10-3 and TRBJ2-3; 9 nucleotides match TRBD2. This CDR3 is built from 21 residues. Trimming removed 2 bases from V and 1 base from J; junction bases left unmatched: 19. Germline V gene data show CDR1 as ENHRY and CDR2 as SYGVKD.

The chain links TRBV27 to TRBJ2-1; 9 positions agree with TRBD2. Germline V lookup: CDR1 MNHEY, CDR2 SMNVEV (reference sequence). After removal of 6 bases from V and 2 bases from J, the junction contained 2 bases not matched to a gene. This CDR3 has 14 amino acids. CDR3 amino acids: CASRSGGTYNEQFF. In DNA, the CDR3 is TGTGCCAGCAGGAGCGGGGGGACCTACAATGAGCAGTTCTTC.